These 7 T cell receptor beta chains share one sample of origin, sequenced in a study of OX40 agonist ivuxolimab in advanced cancers. The protocol was immunoSEQ multiplex PCR, while the TCRdb copy is restricted to in-frame clones and leaves out a portion. The data show roughly 62,000 clones, approximately 85% seen once. The sample was CD4+ or CD8+ T cells sorted from blood, taken in a trial of the OX40 agonist ivuxolimab. Receptor source: an adult with an advanced solid tumor such as melanoma, head and neck, liver or kidney cancer.

The CDR3 sequence: CASSLSRARGPGYTF. CDR3 DNA sequence: TGCGCCAGCAGCCTAAGCCGAGCCAGGGGGCCTGGCTACACCTTC. The V call is TRBV4-3, the J call TRBJ1-2, with 8 bases identical to TRBD1. In germline, CDR1 is LGHNA, CDR2 YSLEER. The CDR3 has 15 residues. The trim removed 4 bases at V and 7 bases at J, leaving 11 bases unmatched.

This clone was seen a single time. The rearrangement links TRBV5-1 to TRBJ2-5, with TRBD1 matching over 9 bases. V gave up 2 bases and J gave up 2 bases; unmatched junction bases: 4. The CDR3 sequence is 15 residues long. Looked up from germline, CDR1 is SGHRS and CDR2 is YFSETQ. CDR3 coding DNA: TGCGCCAGCAGCTTAACAGGGGGCGGGCAAGAGACCCAGTACTTC. Translating it yields CASSLTGGGQETQYF.

This sequence joins TRBV7-9 and TRBJ1-3; TRBD1 agrees at 9 bases. From germline, CDR1 is SEHNR and CDR2 FQNEAQ (reference sequence). V lost 4 bases to trimming and J lost 0 bases; unmatched junction nucleotides: 7. The CDR3 loop spans 17 amino acids. CDR3: CASSYRQGVNSGNTIYF. CDR3 DNA: TGTGCCAGCAGCTACCGACAGGGGGTGAACTCTGGAAACACCATATATTTT.

The chain uses TRBV27 and TRBJ2-3; 11 nucleotides match TRBD2. CDR1 MNHEY and CDR2 SMNVEV come from the germline V gene (reference sequence). Germline trimming cut 9 bases from V and 6 bases from J; bases unmatched to any gene: 14. The CDR3 is 16 amino acids. CDR3 in DNA: TGTGCCAGTCTGGCCGGGACTAGCGGATTCGGGGATACGCAGTATTTT. Its translation: CASLAGTSGFGDTQYF.

V usage is TRBV28 and J usage is TRBJ2-7; 11 bases match TRBD2. With V trimmed by 8 bases and J by 6 bases, 15 bases remained unmatched. Germline V gene sequence: CDR1 MDHEN, CDR2 SYDVKM. There are 16 residues in the CDR3. CDR3 DNA sequence: TGTGCCAGCTCTACACCGGGACTAGCGGACCCGGGCGAGCAGTACTTC. Translation gives CASSTPGLADPGEQYF.

The chain is built from TRBV27 and TRBJ2-5; weak D call: TRBD2 (5 bases). The germline V gene has CDR1 MNHEY and CDR2 SMNVEV (reference sequence). This CDR3 contains 13 residues. Trimming removed 3 bases at V and 5 bases at J, with 10 bases between. CDR3 protein: CASSFGVAETQYF. The CDR3 DNA reads TGTGCCAGCAGTTTCGGGGTCGCGGAGACCCAGTACTTC.

This clone turned up a few times. The CDR3 reads CAWSVRSRGIFYGYTF. The CDR3 DNA sequence: TGTGCCTGGAGTGTACGGAGCAGGGGGATCTTCTATGGCTACACCTTC. This chain connects TRBV30 to TRBJ1-2, with 7 bases that match TRBD1. The length of the CDR3 is 16 residues. CDR1 and CDR2 from the germline V gene are GTSNPN and SVGIG (reference sequence). The junction had 11 bases not matched to a gene; V was cut back by 0 bases and J by 4 bases.